This passage covers 3 T cell receptor beta chains from one sample sequenced in a study of monozygotic twins with inflammatory bowel disease. TCRdb reprocessed the 5' RACE reads and reports one entry per CDR3 protein, with no DNA. The sample has some 83,000 distinct CDR3 sequences; the top ten hold around 7%. Sequencing input: blood. These receptors were collected from a human donor with ulcerative colitis or Crohn's disease, or a healthy co-twin of an affected twin (not recorded which).

The V and J genes are TRBV20-1 and TRBJ2-7; the D call from TCRdb, TRBD2, cannot be confirmed without DNA. Germline V CDR1 and CDR2: DFQATT, SNEGSKA (reference sequence). This CDR3 is 13 amino acids long. CDR3 sequence: CSERGTNDLEQYF.

This chain's CDR3 is CASSYGTAEAFF. The chain couples TRBV6-6 to TRBJ1-1. The germline gives CDR1 MNHNY, CDR2 SVGAGI (reference sequence). CDR3 length: 12 residues.

V is TRBV12-3 or TRBV12-4 and J is TRBJ1-5. The CDR3 runs to 16 residues. The CDR3 here is CASRSGEGDSNQPQHF.